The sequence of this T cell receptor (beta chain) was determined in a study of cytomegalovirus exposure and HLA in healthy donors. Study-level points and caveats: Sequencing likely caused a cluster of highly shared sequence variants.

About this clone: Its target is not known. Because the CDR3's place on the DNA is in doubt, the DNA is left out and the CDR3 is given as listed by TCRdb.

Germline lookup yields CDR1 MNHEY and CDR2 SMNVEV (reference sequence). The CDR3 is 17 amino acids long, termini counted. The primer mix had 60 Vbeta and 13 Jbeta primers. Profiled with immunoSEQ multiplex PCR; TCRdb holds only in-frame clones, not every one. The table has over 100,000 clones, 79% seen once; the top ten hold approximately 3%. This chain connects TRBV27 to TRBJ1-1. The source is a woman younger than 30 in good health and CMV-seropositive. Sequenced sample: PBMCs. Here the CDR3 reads CASSSSGGRYMNTEAFF.